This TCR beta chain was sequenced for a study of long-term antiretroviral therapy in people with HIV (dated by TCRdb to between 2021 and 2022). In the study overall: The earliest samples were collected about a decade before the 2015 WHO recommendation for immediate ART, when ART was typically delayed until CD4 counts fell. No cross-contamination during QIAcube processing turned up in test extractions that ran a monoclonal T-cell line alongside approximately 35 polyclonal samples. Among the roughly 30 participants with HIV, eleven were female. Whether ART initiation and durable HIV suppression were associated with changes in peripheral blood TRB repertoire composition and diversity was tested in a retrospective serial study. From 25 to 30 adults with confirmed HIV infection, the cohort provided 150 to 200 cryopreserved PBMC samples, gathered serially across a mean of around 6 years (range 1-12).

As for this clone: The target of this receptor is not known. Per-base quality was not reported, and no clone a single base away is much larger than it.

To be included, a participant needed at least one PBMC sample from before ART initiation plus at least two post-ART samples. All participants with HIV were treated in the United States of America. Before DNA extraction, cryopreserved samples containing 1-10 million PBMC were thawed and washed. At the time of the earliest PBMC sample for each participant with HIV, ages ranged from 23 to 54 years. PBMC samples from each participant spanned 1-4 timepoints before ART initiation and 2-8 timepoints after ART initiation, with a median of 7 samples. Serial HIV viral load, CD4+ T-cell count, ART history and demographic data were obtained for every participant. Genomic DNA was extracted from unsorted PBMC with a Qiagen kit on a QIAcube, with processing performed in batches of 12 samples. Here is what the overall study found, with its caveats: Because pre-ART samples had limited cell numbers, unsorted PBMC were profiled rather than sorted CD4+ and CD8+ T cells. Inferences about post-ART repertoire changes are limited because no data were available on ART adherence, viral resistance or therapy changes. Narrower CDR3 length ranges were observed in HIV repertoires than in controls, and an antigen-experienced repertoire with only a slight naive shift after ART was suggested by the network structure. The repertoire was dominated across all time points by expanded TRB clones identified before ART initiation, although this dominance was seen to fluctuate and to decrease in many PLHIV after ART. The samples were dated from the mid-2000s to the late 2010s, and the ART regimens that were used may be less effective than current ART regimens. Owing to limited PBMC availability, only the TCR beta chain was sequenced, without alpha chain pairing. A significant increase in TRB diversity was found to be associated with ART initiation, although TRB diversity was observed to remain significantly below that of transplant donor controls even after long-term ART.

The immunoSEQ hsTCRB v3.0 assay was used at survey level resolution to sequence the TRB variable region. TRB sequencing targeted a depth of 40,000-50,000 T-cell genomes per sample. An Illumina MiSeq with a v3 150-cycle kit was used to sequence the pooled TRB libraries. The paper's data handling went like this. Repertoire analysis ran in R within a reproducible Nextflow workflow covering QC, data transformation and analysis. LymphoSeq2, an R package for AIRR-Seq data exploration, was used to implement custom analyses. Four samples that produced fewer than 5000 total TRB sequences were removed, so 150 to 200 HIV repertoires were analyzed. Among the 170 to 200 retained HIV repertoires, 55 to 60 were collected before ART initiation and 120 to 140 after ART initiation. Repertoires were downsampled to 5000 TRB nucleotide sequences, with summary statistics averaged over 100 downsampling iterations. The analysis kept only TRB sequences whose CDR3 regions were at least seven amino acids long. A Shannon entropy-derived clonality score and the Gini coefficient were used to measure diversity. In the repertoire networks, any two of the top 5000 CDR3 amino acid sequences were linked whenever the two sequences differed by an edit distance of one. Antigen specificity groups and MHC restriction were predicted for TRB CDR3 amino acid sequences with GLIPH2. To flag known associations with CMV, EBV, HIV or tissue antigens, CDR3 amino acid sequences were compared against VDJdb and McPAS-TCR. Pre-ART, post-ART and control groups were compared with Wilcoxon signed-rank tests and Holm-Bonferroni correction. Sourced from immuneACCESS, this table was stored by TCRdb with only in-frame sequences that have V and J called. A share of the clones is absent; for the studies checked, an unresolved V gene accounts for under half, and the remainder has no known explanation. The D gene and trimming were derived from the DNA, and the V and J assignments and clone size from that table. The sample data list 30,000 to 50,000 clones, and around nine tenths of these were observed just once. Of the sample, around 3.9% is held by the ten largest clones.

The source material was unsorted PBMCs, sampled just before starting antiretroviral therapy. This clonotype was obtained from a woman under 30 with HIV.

The CDR3 reads as follows: CASSLVSGWADTQYF. The sequenced DNA is TGTGCCAGCAGCTTGGTATCCGGTTGGGCAGATACGCAGTATTTT. The rearranged chain carries TRBV5-6 and TRBJ2-3, with no D gene named confidently. From the cysteine up to the phenylalanine, the CDR3 has a length of 15 residues. Of all the DNA, just the CDR3 is kept, 45 bases in frame from base 1. CDR1 is given as SGHDT and CDR2 as YYEEEE, both from the germline V gene. A distance of 12 bases separates the germline ends of V and J, which lose 0 bases and 4 bases respectively.